The text below deals with one T cell receptor beta chain. Germline CDR1 reads SGHTS; CDR2 reads YDEGEE. Trimming removed 0 bases at V and 1 base at J, with 10 bases between. This CDR3 spans 15 amino acids. Using immunoSEQ multiplex PCR, the repertoire was profiled, and TCRdb retains in-frame clones only, with some absent. The sample carries approximately 70,000 clones, roughly 92% recorded once. The source of the sample is a study of T cell changes during pregnancy in multiple sclerosis. V and J are TRBV5-8 and TRBJ1-1, with a tentative D call TRBD1 (5 bases). This receptor was taken from a female donor with multiple sclerosis, enrolled in a pregnancy study. Sequenced here: peripheral blood, sampled in the second trimester of pregnancy. This CDR3 is CASSLGQNKNTEAFF. The CDR3 DNA sequence: TGTGCCAGCAGCTTGGGACAGAACAAGAACACTGAAGCTTTCTTT. Variable domain in full (rest from reference TRBV5-8 and TRBJ1-1): EAGVTQSPTHLIKTRGQQATLRCSPISGHTSVYWYQQALGLGLQFLLWYDEGEERNRGNFPPRFSGRQFPNYSSELNVNALELEDSALYLCASSLGQNKNTEAFFGQGTRLTVV.